This T cell receptor beta chain was identified in a study of blood T cell repertoires in COVID-19. Study at large: Acute-phase and convalescent COVID-19 samples originated in the United States, Italy and Spain.

This clone was observed a single time. This CDR3 is built from 16 residues. From germline, CDR1 is SNHLY and CDR2 FYNNEI. V shed 4 bases and J shed 5 bases, with 19 bases lying between them. Authors' data handling: Quantification of nucleated cells was approximated via reference gene primer amplification. Using immunoSEQ multiplex PCR, the repertoire was profiled, and TCRdb retains in-frame clones only, with some absent. V and J calls and clone size are copied from that table; D and trimming were computed from the DNA. The sample has about 300,000 clones; approximately 84% are singletons. Patients from Seattle were sampled longitudinally, starting during active infection.

The clonotype originates from a human donor with COVID-19, enrolled during active disease. The donor label of this sample is uncertain. Sequenced material: peripheral blood. The chain links TRBV2 to TRBJ2-3; D is possibly TRBD1 (7 bases). The CDR3 spells CASSARSPGGRDTQYF. CDR3 nucleotides: TGTGCCAGCAGTGCCCGATCCCCAGGGGGGCGAGATACGCAGTATTTT.